These 17 T cell receptor beta chains share one sample of origin, sequenced in a study of control samples from healthy donors and cancer patients. TCRdb's copy holds only in-frame clones and misses some; the assay was immunoSEQ multiplex PCR. The sample lists 150,000 to 180,000 clones; just under 95% were seen once. What was sequenced was blood. Every receptor here comes from a middle-aged man in good health.

This clone has just a few counts. V usage is TRBV18 and J usage is TRBJ1-1; 10 bases align to TRBD1. Germline CDR1 is KGHSH and CDR2 is LQKENI. The junction had 4 bases not matched to a gene; V was cut back by 5 bases and J by 7 bases. CDR3 size: 13 residues. The CDR3 loop reads CASSDGQGVEAFF. As DNA, the CDR3 is TGTGCCAGCTCAGACGGACAGGGGGTTGAAGCTTTCTTT.

The chain has TRBV20-1 and TRBJ2-5; D is unresolved. V lost 3 bases and J 4 bases, leaving 9 bases between the germline ends. CDR3 size: 12 residues. Looked up from germline, CDR1 is DFQATT and CDR2 is SNEGSKA (reference sequence). CDR3 residues: CSASDLSETQYF. DNA for the CDR3: TGCAGTGCTAGTGACTTGTCAGAGACCCAGTACTTC.

This chain links TRBV27 with TRBJ2-6; no definite D call. The CDR3 is 16 residues long. V was pared by 1 base and J by 2 bases, with 9 bases between. CDR1 and CDR2 from the germline V gene are MNHEY and SMNVEV (reference sequence). The CDR3 DNA follows: TGTGCCAGCAGTTTATATCCGAACCCTGGGGCCAACGTCCTGACTTTC. Its protein product is CASSLYPNPGANVLTF.

The rearrangement joins TRBV18 to TRBJ1-4, with D tentatively TRBD1 (5 bases). Germline lookup yields CDR1 KGHSH and CDR2 LQKENI. Trimming stripped 1 base from V and 8 bases from J, with 17 bases between. CDR3 length equals 16 residues. DNA for the CDR3: TGTGCCAGCTCACCACGGGGGACCATGAGGAGGGAAAAACTGTTTTTT. Its protein is CASSPRGTMRREKLFF. Full variable domain (outside the CDR3, taken from reference TRBV18 and TRBJ1-4): NAGVMQNPRHLVRRRGQEARLRCSPMKGHSHVYWYRQLPEEGLKFMVYLQKENIIDESGMPKERFSAEFPKEGPSILRIQQVVRGDSAAYFCASSPRGTMRREKLFFGSGTQLSVL.

The table lists this clone with a few counts. V gene TRBV5-8 combines with J gene TRBJ2-6; TRBD1 agrees at 10 bases. Germline CDR1 SGHTS, CDR2 YDEGEE. The ends lost 7 bases at V and 4 bases at J; junction bases unmatched: 14. This CDR3 has 18 amino acids. CDR3: CASPDRGLQVGGANVLTF. CDR3 sequence (DNA): TGTGCCAGCCCAGACAGGGGGCTTCAAGTGGGCGGGGCCAACGTCCTGACTTTC. Combining the CDR3 with reference TRBV5-8 and TRBJ2-6 gives the whole variable domain EAGVTQSPTHLIKTRGQQATLRCSPISGHTSVYWYQQALGLGLQFLLWYDEGEERNRGNFPPRFSGRQFPNYSSELNVNALELEDSALYLCASPDRGLQVGGANVLTFGAGSRLTVL.

J is TRBJ2-5 and V is TRBV7-2; D uncertain. The CDR3 is made up of 15 amino acids. Trimming removed 5 bases from V and 1 base from J, with 14 bases in between. CDR1 is SGHTA, CDR2 FQGNSA, per germline. The CDR3 DNA follows: TGTGCCAGCAGCAAACTGACGGCATCCCAAGAGACCCAGTACTTC. Its translation is CASSKLTASQETQYF.

With respect to this clone: The sample carries other DNA sequences with the same CDR3. CDR3 coding DNA: TGTGCCTCCCGGACAGGGGGATCTGGGGCCAACGTCCTGACTTTC. This sequence encodes CASRTGGSGANVLTF. V and J are TRBV6-5 and TRBJ2-6; TRBD1 matches 10 bases. Germline V lookup: CDR1 MNHEY, CDR2 SVGAGI. This CDR3 comprises 15 residues. With 11 bases clipped from V and 1 base from J, the junction kept 5 bases outside the gene matches.

CDR3 in DNA: TGTGCCAGCAGTGAGGACAGGGGTTATGGCTACACCTTC. Residues: CASSEDRGYGYTF. V usage is TRBV2 and J usage is TRBJ1-2; 9 bases fit TRBD1. This CDR3 is 13 amino acids long. Per the germline V gene, CDR1 is SNHLY and CDR2 is FYNNEI. V shed 3 bases, J shed 5 bases, and the junction held 1 base outside the gene matches. Full variable domain (outside the CDR3, taken from reference TRBV2 and TRBJ1-2): EPEVTQTPSHQVTQMGQEVILRCVPISNHLYFYWYRQILGQKVEFLVSFYNNEISEKSEIFDDQFSVERPDGSNFTLKIRSTKLEDSAMYFCASSEDRGYGYTFGSGTRLTVV.

The chain recombines TRBV3-1 (or the pseudogene TRBV3-2) with TRBJ1-5; no firm D call. This CDR3 spans 14 amino acids. Trimming removed 3 bases at V and 0 bases at J, with 6 bases between. The germline CDR1 and CDR2 sequences are LGHDT and YNNKEL (reference sequence). The CDR3 nucleotides are TGTGCCAGCAGCCAGCAAAATAGCAATCAGCCCCAGCATTTT. Protein product: CASSQQNSNQPQHF.

About this clone itself: The identical CDR3 is also encoded by other nucleotide sequences in the sample. The chain employs TRBV2 and TRBJ2-1; 10 bases match TRBD1. V dropped 7 bases and J dropped 5; count of bases not matched to a gene: 5. Germline CDR1 reads SNHLY; CDR2 reads FYNNEI. CDR3 length: 14 amino acids. This CDR3 is CASNDRGLNNEQFF. The CDR3, as DNA: TGTGCCAGCAACGACAGGGGGCTGAACAATGAGCAGTTCTTC.

The rearrangement joins TRBV5-1 to TRBJ2-5; D possibly corresponds to TRBD2 (6 bases). CDR3 length: 14 amino acids. Trimming left V 0 bases short and J 1 base short, with 7 bases between. In germline, CDR1 is SGHRS, CDR2 YFSETQ. In DNA, the CDR3 is TGCGCCAGCAGCTTGGTGGGGGGCCAAGAGACCCAGTACTTC. Encoded protein: CASSLVGGQETQYF. Supplemented by reference TRBV5-1 and TRBJ2-5, the full variable domain reads KAGVTQTPRYLIKTRGQQVTLSCSPISGHRSVSWYQQTPGQGLQFLFEYFSETQRNKGNFPGRFSGRQFSNSRSEMNVSTLELGDSALYLCASSLVGGQETQYFGPGTRLLVL.

The genes are TRBV5-1 and TRBJ1-1; no reliable D call. Germline V gene lookup returns CDR1 SGHRS and CDR2 YFSETQ. V lost 0 bases and J 1 base, leaving 7 bases between the germline ends. The CDR3 totals 14 residues. The CDR3 region has the DNA TGCGCCAGCAGCTTGGGGGTTACGAACACTGAAGCTTTCTTT. It yields the protein CASSLGVTNTEAFF.

This chain joins TRBV20-1 and TRBJ2-3, with D tentatively TRBD1 (6 bases). V was shortened by 7 bases and J by 5 bases, with 7 bases between the two germline ends. Germline values: CDR1 DFQATT, CDR2 SNEGSKA (reference sequence). The CDR3 sequence is 10 residues long. CDR3 in amino acids: CSGGGDTQYF. For the CDR3, the DNA is TGCAGTGGAGGGGGAGATACGCAGTATTTT.

This clone has a single count. The genes are TRBV3-1 (or the pseudogene TRBV3-2) and TRBJ1-2, with a possible D match to TRBD1 (5 bases). The CDR3 spans 12 residues. The germline CDR1 and CDR2 sequences are LGHDT and YNNKEL (reference sequence). Trimming shortened V by 1 base and J by 14 bases, and 14 bases separated the two germline ends. In DNA form, the CDR3 reads TGTGCCAGCAGCCAAGGGCAGGGAAGGAAAACCTTC. It codes for CASSQGQGRKTF.

Points on this clone: This sample also contains other DNA sequences that code for the same CDR3. V gene TRBV7-2 combines with J gene TRBJ1-5, with D possibly matching TRBD1 (5 bases). The CDR3 has 14 residues. Trimming took 4 bases from V and 4 from J, leaving 11 bases between them. Germline assignment: CDR1 SGHTA and CDR2 FQGNSA. The DNA of the CDR3 is TGTGCCAGCAGCTCGTCGGGGGGAAATCAGCCCCAGCATTTT. This codes for CASSSSGGNQPQHF. Full variable domain (rest looked up from reference TRBV7-2 and TRBJ1-5): GAGVSQSPSNKVTEKGKDVELRCDPISGHTALYWYRQSLGQGLEFLIYFQGNSAPDKSGLPSDRFSAERTGGSVSTLTIQRTQQEDSAVYLCASSSSGGNQPQHFGDGTRLSIL.

V is TRBV24-1 and J is TRBJ2-3; possibly TRBD1 for D (5 bases). CDR3 length equals 14 residues. Trimming shortened V by 1 base and J by 3 bases, and 7 bases separated the two germline ends. Per germline, CDR1 KGHDR and CDR2 SFDVKD. The CDR3 loop is CATSDFQGTDTQYF. CDR3 DNA sequence: TGTGCCACCAGTGATTTTCAGGGAACAGATACGCAGTATTTT.

V usage is TRBV11-3 and J usage is TRBJ2-2; TRBD1 agrees at 8 bases. This CDR3 has 16 residues. V gave up 5 bases and J gave up 3 bases; unmatched junction bases: 8. The germline V gene encodes CDR1 SGHNT and CDR2 YENEEA. CDR3 nucleotides: TGTGCCAGCAGCCCGTGGACAGGGCGTCACACCGGGGAGCTGTTTTTT. This codes for CASSPWTGRHTGELFF.